This T cell receptor (beta chain) emerged from a study of CD4 T cell repertoires in COVID-19. The CDR3 is 13 residues long. Germline V gene sequence: CDR1 SGHTA, CDR2 FQGNSA. V lost 5 bases and J 1 base, leaving 8 bases between the germline ends. The assay was immunoSEQ multiplex PCR, and TCRdb's table has in-frame clones only and misses some. The sample has tens of thousands of clones; around four fifths are singletons. The receptor was isolated from a human donor who had COVID-19. Source: CD4+ T cells from peripheral blood, taken after recovery from COVID-19. The J gene is TRBJ1-1, the V gene TRBV7-2; perhaps TRBD1 as D (6 bases). The DNA for the CDR3 is TGTGCCAGCAGCCGCAGGGGGAACACTGAAGCTTTCTTT. It specifies CASSRRGNTEAFF.